The present T cell receptor beta chain was sequenced within a study of shared clonotypes between healthy human individuals. V trimming: 0 bases; J trimming: 4 bases; junction bases outside the gene matches: 2. This CDR3 has 15 residues. Germline-derived CDR1 and CDR2 are SGHRS and YFSETQ. Sequencing used immunoSEQ multiplex PCR; TCRdb keeps in-frame clones, though not all of them. The repertoire consists of 2 million to 2.5 million clones, with 80% to 95% occurring once and the leading ten covering 0.35% to 0.5%. Points on this clone: This same CDR3 is encoded by further DNA sequences in the sample.

Sequenced sample: naive CD4+ T cells from PBMCs. The subset is: CD45RA+ positively selected. This receptor was obtained from a man in his late teens or twenties in good health. Some clones in this sample may be carry-over from other donors' samples. The chain joins TRBV5-1 to TRBJ2-7; 12 bases are a match to TRBD2. This CDR3 reads CASSLAGLAGYEQYF. Here the CDR3 DNA reads TGCGCCAGCAGCTTGGCCGGACTAGCGGGATACGAGCAGTACTTC.